This T cell receptor beta chain was documented in a study of cytomegalovirus exposure and HLA in healthy donors. Trimming cost V 5 bases and J 0 bases; bases outside gene matches: 7. The CDR3 extends over 15 amino acids. The germline V gene encodes CDR1 MNHEY and CDR2 SMNVEV (reference sequence). The table came from immunoSEQ multiplex PCR; TCRdb's copy has only in-frame clones and leaves some out. The table lists 150,000 to 200,000 clones, under 95% of them singletons, with around 2.7% in the top ten. The sequence was obtained from a woman between 18 and 29 years old in good health and CMV-seropositive. The chain links TRBV27 to TRBJ2-7; 7 positions match TRBD1. Sequenced material: PBMCs. The chain's CDR3 is CASSPIGTASYEQYF. CDR3 coding DNA: TGTGCCAGCAGTCCCATCGGGACAGCCTCCTACGAGCAGTACTTC.